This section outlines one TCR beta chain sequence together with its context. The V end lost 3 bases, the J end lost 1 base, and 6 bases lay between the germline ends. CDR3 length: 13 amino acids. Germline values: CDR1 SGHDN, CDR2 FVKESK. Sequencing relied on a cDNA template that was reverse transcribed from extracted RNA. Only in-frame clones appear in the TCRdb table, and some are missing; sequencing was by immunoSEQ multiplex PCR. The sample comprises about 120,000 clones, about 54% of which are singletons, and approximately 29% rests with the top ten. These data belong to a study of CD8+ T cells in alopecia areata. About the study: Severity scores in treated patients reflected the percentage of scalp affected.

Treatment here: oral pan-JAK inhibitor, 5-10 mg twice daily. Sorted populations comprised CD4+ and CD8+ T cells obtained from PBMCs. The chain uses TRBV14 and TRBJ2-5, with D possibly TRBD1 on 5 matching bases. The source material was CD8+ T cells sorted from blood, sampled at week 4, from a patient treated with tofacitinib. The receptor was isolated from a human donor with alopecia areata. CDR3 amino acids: CASSHRVQETQYF. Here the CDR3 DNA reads TGTGCCAGCAGCCACAGGGTCCAAGAGACCCAGTACTTC.